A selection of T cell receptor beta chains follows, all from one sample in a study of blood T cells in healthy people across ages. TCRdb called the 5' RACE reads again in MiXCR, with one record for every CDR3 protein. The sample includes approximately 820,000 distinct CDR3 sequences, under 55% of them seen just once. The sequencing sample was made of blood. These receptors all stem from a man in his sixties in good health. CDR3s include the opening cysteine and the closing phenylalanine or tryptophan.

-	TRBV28	CASSFVGTAYEQYF
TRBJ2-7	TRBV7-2	CASSPQGYSSHEQYF
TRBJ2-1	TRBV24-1	CATSGPGTSYNEQFF
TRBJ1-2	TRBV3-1	CASSQGAQGYGYTF
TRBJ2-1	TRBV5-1	CASSLVADAYNEQFF
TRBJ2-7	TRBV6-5	CASSSLQAYEQYF
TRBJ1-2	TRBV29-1	CSVESRDRGSYGYTF
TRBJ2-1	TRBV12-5	CASGVTGQPYNEQFF
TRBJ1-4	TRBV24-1	CATSDHTGGKLFF
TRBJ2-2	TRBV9	CASSVVPHLVGELFF
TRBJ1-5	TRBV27	CASSLSGQVAQPQHF
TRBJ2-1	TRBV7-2	CASSRRQGVYNEQFF
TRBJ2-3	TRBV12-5	CASGSTRPGDTQYF
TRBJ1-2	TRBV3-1	CASSQEDRGGPARTNYGYTF
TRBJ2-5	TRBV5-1	CASSLPGAGETQYF
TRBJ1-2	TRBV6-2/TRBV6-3	CASRLDGPSYTF
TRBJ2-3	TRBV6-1	CASSELGRVSTDTQYF
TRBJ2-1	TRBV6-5	CASSLGQGGSNEQFF
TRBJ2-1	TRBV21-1	CASSKDSGGKSYNEQFF
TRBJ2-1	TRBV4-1	CASSLRLAGYNEQFF
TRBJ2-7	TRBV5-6	CASSSLAGSTYEQYF
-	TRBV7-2	CASSPTKTLTYEQYF
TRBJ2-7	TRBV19	CASSKTSGGNYEQYF
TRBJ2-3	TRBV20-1	CSARDDLGIGDTQYF
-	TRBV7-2	CASSLEAGGSYNEQYF
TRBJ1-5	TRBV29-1	CSVVRKNQPQHF
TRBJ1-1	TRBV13	CASRWGARAEAFF
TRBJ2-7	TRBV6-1	CASTRRGQGLYEQYF
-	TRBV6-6	CASSYRPLDLSETQYF
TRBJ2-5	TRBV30	CAWSVHSGGRETQYF
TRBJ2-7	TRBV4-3	CASSPKGPVYF
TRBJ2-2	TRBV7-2	CASTRGGANTGELFF
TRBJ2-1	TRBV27	CASSELGIQSSYNEQFF
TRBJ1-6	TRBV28	CASSLGPGTSSYNSPLHF
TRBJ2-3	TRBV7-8	CASTLDPQVPSSTDTQYF
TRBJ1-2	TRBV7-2	CASSLGEEGYGYTF
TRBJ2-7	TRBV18	CASSPAGGTGSYEQYF